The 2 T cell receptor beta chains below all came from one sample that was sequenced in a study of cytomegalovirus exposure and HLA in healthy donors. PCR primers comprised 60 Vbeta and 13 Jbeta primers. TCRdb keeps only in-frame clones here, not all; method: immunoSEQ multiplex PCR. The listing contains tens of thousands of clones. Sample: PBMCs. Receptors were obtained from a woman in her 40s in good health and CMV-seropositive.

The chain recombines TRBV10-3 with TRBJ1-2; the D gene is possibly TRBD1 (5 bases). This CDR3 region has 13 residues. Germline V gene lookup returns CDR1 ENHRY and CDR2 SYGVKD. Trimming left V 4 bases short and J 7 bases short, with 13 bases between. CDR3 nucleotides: TGTGCCATCAGTGTCCCGGGGGAGTCTGGCTACACCTTC. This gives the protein CAISVPGESGYTF.

CDR3 coding DNA: TGTGCCAGCAGTGACGGGCAGGGGGCAGGGGGAGAGACCCAGTACTTC. Amino acids: CASSDGQGAGGETQYF. V usage is TRBV2 and J usage is TRBJ2-5, with TRBD1 matching over 8 bases. Germline V CDR1 and CDR2: SNHLY, FYNNEI. CDR3 length: 16 amino acids. With 3 bases clipped from V and 4 bases from J, the junction kept 10 bases outside the gene matches.